The clone carrying this T cell receptor (beta chain) occurred a few times. The antigen is undetermined. This sample was taken from a study of lung T cells in sarcoidosis with Löfgren's syndrome. For the study at large: Bronchoalveolar lavage fluid in sarcoidosis accumulates CD4+ T cells. Study-wide results and caveats: Multiple Löfgren's syndrome patients reportedly shared TRAV12-1 and TRBV2 CDR3 motifs, suggesting public CD4+ TCRs. TRAV12-1 and TRBV2 were reportedly most expanded in Löfgren's patients.

From the reads, TCRdb called clonotypes with MiXCR, one entry per CDR3 protein. This sample has tens of thousands of distinct CDR3 sequences; approximately 22% occur once, and the top ten carry 2.3%. Germline values: CDR1 LNHDA, CDR2 SQIVND (reference sequence). This CDR3 comprises 16 residues. V was shortened by 3 bases and J by 6 bases, with 18 bases between the two germline ends. This clonotype was sampled from a human donor with sarcoidosis (Löfgren's syndrome or another form), or a control subject (not recorded which). The sequencing sample was made of CD4+ T cells from PBMCs. The chain recombines TRBV19 with TRBJ1-5, with a tentative D call TRBD1 (5 bases). CDR3 bases: TGTGCCAGTAGTATTGCCCGGCTGGGGGTCGGTCAGCCCCAGCATTTT. Its protein product is CASSIARLGVGQPQHF.